Sequencing of this T cell receptor (beta chain) was carried out in a study of Ad26.COV2.S vaccination and SARS-CoV-2 variants. Study-level background: By the intramuscular route, Ad26.COV2.S was given once, or twice 56 days apart.

Turning to this clone: Its cognate antigen is unknown.

Treatment denoted: 15 to 20 received Ad26.COV2.S at low or high dose, single or two shots; 5 received placebo; per-sample allocation not given. The samples were gathered on day 63 after the first injection of vaccine or placebo. Profiling relied on immunoSEQ multiplex PCR, and the TCRdb table lists in-frame clones only, not all of them. The profile shows 350,000 to 550,000 clones, about 88% of them singletons. CDR3 length: 16 amino acids. Broader study findings: Vaccine recipients posted higher spike-specific TCR breadth than their placebo counterparts.

This clonotype originated in a person aged 18-65 years who received the Ad26.COV2.S COVID-19 vaccine or a placebo. The material sequenced was peripheral blood, taken in a trial of Ad26.COV2.S vaccine versus placebo. J is TRBJ2-2 and V is TRBV21-1; TRBD1 is the table's D call and was not checked against the DNA. TRBV21-1 counts as a pseudogene. In DNA, the CDR3 is TGTGCCAGCAGGAAAACAGGGACACGATACACCGGGGAGCTGTTTTTT. This sequence encodes CASRKTGTRYTGELFF.